This TCR beta chain was documented in a study of T-cell reconstitution after alpha-beta-depleted transplantation in children. Study-wide results and caveats: At around two months after transplant, the alpha-beta T cells were reportedly derived from several hundred expanded clones that came from non-depleted graft cells. Recipient T cells and thymic progenitors that survived gave rise to the high TCRbeta diversity observed at day 60 in some patients.

This clonotype came up many times. The antigen is undetermined. The CDR3 has 13 amino acids. Trimming pared 6 bases from V and 2 bases from J, leaving 7 bases between. Germline V gene data show CDR1 as WSHSY and CDR2 as SAAADI. Unique molecular identifiers were used in preparing the TCRbeta library. TCRdb re-called the PCR reads through MiXCR, storing one row per CDR3 protein. The sample includes some 840,000 distinct CDR3 sequences, around 15% of them seen just once. The TCR originated in a male patient younger than 18 who had a stem cell transplant for acute lymphoblastic leukemia, so the T cells may come from the graft donor. The chain employs TRBV10-2 and TRBJ2-2; D gene uncertain. The material sequenced was PBMCs, mostly from graft donor cells, taken 360 days after TCRalphabeta/CD19-depleted stem cell transplant. The CDR3 sequence is CASRVQNTGELFF. DNA of the CDR3: TGCGCCAGCAGGGTCCAAAACACCGGGGAGCTGTTTTTT.